This is a list of T cell receptor beta chains from one sample in a study of blood T cell repertoires in COVID-19. Only in-frame clones appear in the TCRdb table, and some are missing; sequencing was by immunoSEQ multiplex PCR. The sample yields approximately 250,000 clones, approximately 87% seen once. Material for sequencing was peripheral blood. These receptors were collected from a man aged 60 to 69 who had recovered from COVID-19. CDR3s include the opening cysteine and the closing phenylalanine or tryptophan. A D gene is named only where the DNA matches it firmly. Clone size, where shown, is once, few, many, or a class for clones that have expanded.

. | TRBJ2-1 | TRBV15 | TRBD1 | TGTGCCACCAGCAGAGAATTGGGACAGTTCAATGAGCAGTTCTTC | CATSRELGQFNEQFF
. | TRBJ2-7 | TRBV3-1/TRBV3-2 | TRBD1 | TGTGCCAGCAGCCAGTCGGGACAGAGCAACTACGAGCAGTACTTC | CASSQSGQSNYEQYF
few | TRBJ2-3 | TRBV13 | . | TGTGCCAGCAGCTTCAGCGCTCTGAATACGCAGTATTTT | CASSFSALNTQYF
. | TRBJ2-7 | TRBV7-2 | . | TGTGCCAGCAGCACACAACAGGGCATCGCCTACGAGCAGTACTTC | CASSTQQGIAYEQYF
once | TRBJ2-3 | TRBV6-4 | TRBD2 | TGTGCCAGCAGTGACGAGGCGGGAGCGCAAAGAGGGCAGTATTTT | CASSDEAGAQRGQYF
. | TRBJ2-1 | TRBV2 | TRBD2 | TGTGCCAGCAACCGACTAGCGGGGGGCATCGATGAGCAGTTCTTC | CASNRLAGGIDEQFF
few | TRBJ2-1 | TRBV5-6 | . | TGTGCCAGCAGCTTGGACAGGCTCCGGTCAATTGAGCAGTTCTTC | CASSLDRLRSIEQFF
. | TRBJ2-6 | TRBV29-1 | . | TGCAGCGTCGACACCTCTGGGGCCAACGTCCTGACTTTC | CSVDTSGANVLTF
. | TRBJ2-7 | TRBV7-3 | . | TGTGCCAGCAGCTTAACCAGGACAGCTCGGGAGCAGTACTTC | CASSLTRTAREQYF
. | TRBJ1-4 | TRBV28 | TRBD1 | TGTGCCAGCTCGGACAGGGCAAAACTGTTTTTT | CASSDRAKLFF
few | TRBJ2-2 | TRBV12-3/TRBV12-4 | . | TGTGCCAGCAGTACCGCCGACAGCGGGGAGCTGTTTTTT | CASSTADSGELFF
. | TRBJ2-1 | TRBV7-9 | TRBD2 | TGTGCCAGCAGCAACGGGACTAGCGGGAGACGGGACACGAATGAGCAGTTCTTC | CASSNGTSGRRDTNEQFF
few | TRBJ2-1 | TRBV5-1 | . | TGCGCCAGCAGCTTGAGGACTTACAATGAGCAGTTCTTC | CASSLRTYNEQFF
once | TRBJ2-5 | TRBV7-6 | TRBD2 | TGTGCCAGCAGCTGGGGACTAGCGGGAGGGGAAGAGACCCAGTACTTC | CASSWGLAGGEETQYF
. | TRBJ1-6 | TRBV5-1 | TRBD1 | TGCGCCAGCAGCAATCCGACCAGGGGGATTAATTCACCCCTCCACTTT | CASSNPTRGINSPLHF
. | TRBJ2-3 | TRBV3-1/TRBV3-2 | . | TGTGCCAGCAGCCACCGGGCTAGCGGCACAGATACGCAGTATTTT | CASSHRASGTDTQYF
. | TRBJ1-4 | TRBV7-8 | . | TGTGCCAGCAGCCCGAACGTAGGACAAAATGAAAAACTGTTTTTT | CASSPNVGQNEKLFF
once | TRBJ1-3 | TRBV30 | . | TGTGCCTGGAGTGTTTCTGAGTTGGGGGGGAACACCATATATTTT | CAWSVSELGGNTIYF
once | TRBJ1-1 | TRBV29-1 | . | TGCAGCGTTGATCGCGGGGGCGCGGGTACTGAAGCTTTCTTT | CSVDRGGAGTEAFF
. | TRBJ1-2 | TRBV4-2 | . | TGTGCCAGCAGCCAAGAGTTGAAGAGTGGCTACACCTTC | CASSQELKSGYTF
. | TRBJ2-2 | TRBV7-2 | . | TGTGCCAGCAGCCCCCGCGCCACCGGGGAGCTGTTTTTT | CASSPRATGELFF
. | TRBJ1-6 | TRBV27 | TRBD1 | TGTGCCAGCAGTGACAAACCGGGACAGGGGACGGCACCCCTCCACTTT | CASSDKPGQGTAPLHF
. | TRBJ2-5 | TRBV5-1 | TRBD2 | TGCGCCAGCAGCCGAGATCTAGCGGGAGGGGAGACCCAGTACTTC | CASSRDLAGGETQYF
few | TRBJ1-6 | TRBV5-1 | TRBD1 | TGCGCCAGCAGCTTGGCCACAGGGGGAAACTCACCCCTCCACTTT | CASSLATGGNSPLHF
. | TRBJ1-5 | TRBV15 | . | TGTGCCACTACTCCGGGTACTTATCAGCCCCAGCATTTT | CATTPGTYQPQHF
. | TRBJ1-2 | TRBV5-5 | TRBD1 | TGTGCCAGCAGGAAGACTACCGGGACAGCTGTTAACTATGGCTACACCTTC | CASRKTTGTAVNYGYTF
. | TRBJ1-1 | TRBV18 | . | TGTGCCAGCTCCCCGGACAGTTACACTGAAGCTTTCTTT | CASSPDSYTEAFF
. | TRBJ1-4 | TRBV2 | TRBD1 | TGTGCCAGCAGTCAGGGGGCCGTTAATGAAAAACTGTTTTTT | CASSQGAVNEKLFF